This passage covers 28 T cell receptor beta chains from one sample sequenced in a study of tumor-infiltrating lymphocytes in primary liver carcinoma. Reverse transcription of roughly 0.45 ug total RNA with a constant-region primer produced TCR beta cDNA. Library construction for TCR beta comprised three nested multiplex PCR rounds performed with slightly modified ARM-PCR. Each of the first two PCR rounds ran approximately 10 cycles with TRBV1-TRBV30 forward and C-beta reverse primers. MiXCR, applied by TCRdb to the multiplex PCR reads, yields one record per CDR3 protein. The data contain tens of thousands of distinct CDR3 sequences, nearly 70% of them seen just once; the ten biggest clones take up about a quarter. Unsorted bulk tissue, roughly 20-32 mg of it, served as the source for co-extraction of RNA and DNA. Sample: liver tumor tissue from sampling region 4. Subset meaning: tumor region T4, right-lateral pole. Every receptor here comes from a man aged 40-49 years with primary liver carcinoma and hepatitis B virus infection.

A note on this clonotype: One junction end does not reproduce the germline sequence, and a read error may be involved. This chain uses TRBV29-1 with TRBJ1-4; TRBD1 might be the D (5 bases). Germline V gene data show CDR1 as SQVTM and CDR2 as ANQGSEA. CDR3 length: 13 amino acids. In DNA, the CDR3 is TGCATCGTTGAGGACCGCCCGGGGGAAAAACTGCTTTTT. Its translation: CIVEDRPGEKLLF.

About this clonotype: An end of the junction differs from the germline gene, which may be a read error. The genes are TRBV6-5 and TRBJ2-7; 11 bases map to TRBD1. The CDR3 length is 15 residues. Per the germline V gene, CDR1 is MNHEY and CDR2 is SVGAGI. In DNA, the CDR3 is TGTGCCAGCAGTTACTCGGGACAGGGGGTCTACGAACAGTACTTC. Protein sequence: CASSYSGQGVYEQYF.

Details on this clonotype: One end of the junction fails to match germline, which may point to a read error. The chain employs TRBV11-2 and TRBJ2-2, with 9 bases lining up with TRBD1. Germline V gene lookup returns CDR1 SGHAT and CDR2 FQNNGV. This CDR3 is 17 amino acids long. Here the CDR3 reads CASDFDRDRVGTGVLFF. The CDR3 region has the DNA TGTGCCAGCGACTTTGATCGGGACAGGGTTGGCACCGGGGTGCTGTTCTTT.

The V and J genes are TRBV7-3 and TRBJ2-1; 15 bases are shared with TRBD2. The CDR3 sequence is 16 residues long. Per the germline V gene, CDR1 is SGHTA and CDR2 is FQGTGA. V lost 5 bases, J lost 9 bases, and 8 bases stayed unmatched. CDR3 DNA: TGTGCCAGCAGCCCCGGACTAGCGGGAGGGTCCGGTGAGCAGTTCTTC. Its protein product is CASSPGLAGGSGEQFF.

This clonotype has a handful of counts. It may be a read error: a sequence one base away is much more abundant. The CDR3 end shows no conserved phenylalanine or tryptophan, and so a read error is likely. Because the CDR3's place on the DNA is in doubt, the DNA is left out and the CDR3 is given as listed by TCRdb. This chain joins TRBV4-1 and TRBJ1-1. Germline V CDR1 and CDR2: MGHRA, YSYEKL. The CDR3 spans 11 amino acids, including both terminal residues. CDR3: CASSQGTDYFS.

For this clonotype: In this CDR3 the conserved last residue, phenylalanine or tryptophan, is missing, so a read error is likely. This chain joins TRBV29-1 and TRBJ2-3; 9 nucleotides line up with TRBD2. The CDR3 has 16 residues. The J segment lost 2 bases and the V segment lost 4 bases, leaving 10 bases of the junction unmatched. In germline, CDR1 is SQVTM, CDR2 ANQGSEA. Written as DNA, the CDR3 is TGCAGCGTTGGAGGGGTGGCTAGCGGGGCCACAGATACGCAGTATTCT. Protein product: CSVGGVASGATDTQYS.

In regard to this clonotype: An end of the junction differs from the germline gene, which may be a read error. The rearrangement links TRBV6-1 to TRBJ2-3, with TRBD2 matching 8 bases. The CDR3 loop spans 18 amino acids. The germline CDR1 and CDR2 sequences are MNHNS and SASEGT. The CDR3 region is CASGEPPSGPYTTDTQYF. The CDR3 DNA follows: TGTGCCAGCGGTGAACCACCTAGCGGGCCGTATACCACAGATACGCAGTATTTT.

This clonotype was observed a few times. This may come from a read error, since a much larger clone is one base off. This is likely a read error, given that the CDR3 carries no conserved phenylalanine or tryptophan at its end. V and J are TRBV6-5 and TRBJ1-2, with 10 bases matching TRBD1. Germline-derived CDR1 and CDR2 are MNHEY and SVGAGI. The CDR3 is 20 amino acids. V was pared by 6 bases and J by 1 base, with 20 bases of the junction left unmatched. The DNA for the CDR3 is TGTGCCAGCAGCCCCGGGACAGGGGCCTTTAAGGGGATTATTAACTATGGCTACACCCTC. This codes for CASSPGTGAFKGIINYGYTL.

Only one count was recorded for this clonotype. It is likely a read error, because the conserved phenylalanine at the end of the CDR3 is missing. V and J are TRBV7-8 and TRBJ2-5, with TRBD1 identical over 7 bases. Germline V gene data show CDR1 as SGHVS and CDR2 as FQNEAQ. With V trimmed by 5 bases and J by 2 bases, 11 bases remained unmatched. The CDR3 has 16 residues. The CDR3 here is CASSPRRAGGQETQYP. DNA for the CDR3: TGTGCCAGCAGCCCCCGGAGAGCAGGGGGTCAAGAGACCCAGTACCCC.

The V and J genes are TRBV29-1 and TRBJ2-5; 14 positions agree with TRBD2. The CDR3 sequence is 19 residues long. CDR1 is SQVTM and CDR2 is ANQGSEA in the germline V gene. CDR3 region: CDIELPWGLAGDSQETQYF. CDR3 bases: TGCGACATTGAACTACCCTGGGGACTAGCGGGAGACAGCCAAGAGACCCAGTACTTC.

Regarding this clonotype: Its ends do not fully match the called genes, so a read error is possible. The V call is TRBV12-3 or TRBV12-4, the J call TRBJ2-7, with 8 nucleotides matching TRBD2. The CDR3 is made up of 15 amino acids. The CDR3 nucleotides read TGCGTCAGCAGTGTCCTCGGGAGGGCCTTGGAAGAGCGGTACTTC. It specifies CVSSVLGRALEERYF.

The chain is built from TRBV9 and TRBJ1-6; D gene ambiguous. V lost 3 bases and J lost 8, with 9 bases in between. The CDR3 covers 13 residues. Germline assignment: CDR1 SGDLS and CDR2 YYNGEE. The CDR3 spells CASSAGIHSPLHF. The DNA for the CDR3 is TGTGCCAGCAGCGCGGGTATCCATTCACCCCTCCACTTT.

The chain couples TRBV10-3 to TRBJ2-3; a possible D gene is TRBD1 (6 bases). The J call may be faulty, since TRBJ1-5 better matches the DNA end. Germline V gene sequence: CDR1 ENHRY, CDR2 SYGVKD. The CDR3 consists of 13 residues. The CDR3 loop reads CAIAGGEGDTQHF. The CDR3, as DNA: TGTGCCATTGCGGGAGGCGAGGGGGATACGCAGCATTTT.

This clonotype was recorded many times. A much larger clone differs by one base, so this may be a read error. The CDR3 does not close with the conserved phenylalanine or tryptophan, likely indicating a read error. The rearrangement links TRBV29-1 to TRBJ2-7, with 11 nucleotides matching TRBD1. CDR3 length equals 13 residues. Germline V CDR1 and CDR2: SQVTM, ANQGSEA. J lost 3 bases, V lost 4 bases, and 2 bases had no gene match. Here the CDR3 reads CSVGGQGGYEQYL. CDR3 coding DNA: TGCAGCGTTGGGGGACAGGGGGGCTACGAGCAGTACCTC.

This clonotype was seen more than once but under ten times. A much bigger clone sits one base away, suggesting this may be a read error. The chain links TRBV30 to TRBJ2-1; possibly TRBD1 for D (6 bases). The germline gives CDR1 GTSNPN, CDR2 SVGIG (reference sequence). The CDR3 contains 12 residues. Trimming took off 2 bases at V and 16 bases at J, with 18 bases between the two ends. The CDR3 DNA is TGTGCCTGGAGTCTGAATCTGGGCAGGGGCTTCTTC. Translating it yields CAWSLNLGRGFF.

The V call is TRBV7-8, the J call TRBJ1-5; D not resolved. Germline CDR1 SGHVS, CDR2 FQNEAQ. V dropped 6 bases and J dropped 10 bases, with 16 bases sitting between them. The CDR3 sequence is 13 residues long. CDR3 DNA: TGTGCCAGCAGTTTAAATCGGGATCGACCCCAGCATTTT. Translating gives CASSLNRDRPQHF.

This clonotype was found once. Relative to the germline gene, one junction end is altered; a read error may explain this. V is TRBV12-3 or TRBV12-4 and J is TRBJ1-2; D is possibly TRBD1 (5 bases). The CDR3 totals 13 residues. The CDR3: CVSSLAWGSGYTF. The CDR3 nucleotides are TGTGTCAGCAGTTTAGCATGGGGGAGCGGCTACACCTTC.

Remarks on this clonotype: Its ends do not fully match the called genes, so a read error is possible. The rearrangement joins TRBV6-5 to TRBJ2-2; the D gene is possibly TRBD1 (5 bases). The CDR3 sequence is 17 residues long. CDR1 and CDR2 (germline): MNHEY, SVGAGI. The CDR3 spells CASSSCPPGLNTGELFF. The CDR3 bases are TGTGCTAGCAGTTCCTGTCCCCCAGGGTTAAACACCGGGGAGCTGTTTTTT.

With respect to this clonotype: Mismatch with germline at one junction end may stem from a read error. The V and J genes are TRBV6-1 and TRBJ2-7; TRBD2 might be the D (5 bases). The CDR3 has 16 amino acids. CDR1 is MNHNS and CDR2 is SASEGT in the germline V gene. CDR3 DNA: TGTGCAAGCAGTGCTCCCGGGATCCACCTCGCCTACGAGCAGTACTTC. It translates to CASSAPGIHLAYEQYF.

In the case of this clonotype: This sequence may be a read error, since a much larger clone differs from it by one base. The gene calls are TRBV7-9 and TRBJ1-1; no firm D call. Germline V gives CDR1 SEHNR, CDR2 FQNEAQ (reference sequence). CDR3 size: 12 residues. CDR3 nucleotide sequence: TGTGCCAACAGCTTACCCGGAAAAGAAGCTTTCTTT. Protein: CANSLPGKEAFF.

The chain joins TRBV6-1 to TRBJ1-1; 7 bases match TRBD1. V lost 4 bases to trimming and J lost 11 bases; unmatched junction nucleotides: 13. Germline-derived CDR1 and CDR2 are MNHNS and SASEGT. The CDR3 has 14 residues. In DNA form, the CDR3 reads TGTGCCAGCAGTGCACTCTCGGGACAGCGATGGGCTTTCTTT. It translates to CASSALSGQRWAFF.

Concerning this clonotype: This may stem from a read error, because a much larger clone lies one nucleotide away. The chain uses TRBV28 and TRBJ1-5; perhaps TRBD1 as D (5 bases). With 4 bases removed from V and 6 bases from J, the gap between germline ends came to 19 bases. The CDR3 is 16 amino acids. CDR1 is MDHEN and CDR2 is SYDVKM in the germline V gene. CDR3 sequence: CASSSPGRGLAQPQHF. The CDR3 region has the DNA TGTGCCAGCAGTTCGCCGGGACGGGGGTTGGCTCAGCCCCAGCATTTT.

Points on this clonotype: The junction shows a germline mismatch at one end, possibly a read error. The chain uses TRBV4-2 and TRBJ2-3; the D gene is possibly TRBD2 (5 bases). The CDR3 covers 13 residues. From germline, CDR1 is LGHNA and CDR2 YNFKEQ. The CDR3 sequence: CVSSQDLGDTHYF. CDR3 DNA: TGTGTCAGCAGCCAAGACTTGGGAGATACGCACTATTTT.

Written as DNA, the CDR3 is TGCGCCAGCAGCCATGGGTGGAGGCGGGGAAGCACAGATACGCAGCATTTT. It yields the protein CASSHGWRRGSTDTQHF. V gene TRBV4-1 combines with J gene TRBJ2-3; D is unresolved. The J call is in doubt because the DNA end fits TRBJ1-5 better. Germline V CDR1 and CDR2: MGHRA, YSYEKL. This CDR3 comprises 17 residues.

With respect to this clonotype: One junction end disagrees with the germline gene, perhaps due to a read error. This chain connects TRBV6-5 to TRBJ1-6; tentative D call: TRBD1 (5 bases). The CDR3 is 15 residues long. CDR1 is MNHEY, CDR2 SVGAGI, per germline. CDR3 nucleotides: TGCGCCAGCCAGGGTGTGGTAATAGATAATTCACCCCTCCACTTT. This translates into CASQGVVIDNSPLHF.

A word on this clonotype: Sequence at one end of the junction differs from germline and may be a read error. The gene calls are TRBV11-2 and TRBJ2-4; possible D gene TRBD2, 5 bases. The CDR3 length is 17 residues. CDR1 and CDR2 (germline): SGHAT, FQNNGV. CDR3 loop: CASRFRIEGRAKYIQYF. As DNA, the CDR3 is TGTGCCAGCAGGTTTCGAATAGAGGGAAGGGCCAAATACATTCAGTACTTC. Full variable domain (missing parts from reference TRBV11-2 and TRBJ2-4): EAGVAQSPRYKIIEKRQSVAFWCNPISGHATLYWYQQILGQGPKLLIQFQNNGVVDDSQLPKDRFSAERLKGVDSTLKIQPAKLEDSAVYLCASRFRIEGRAKYIQYFGAGTRLSVL.

This clonotype was counted a few times. A much larger clone differs from this one at a single base, so this may be a read error. The rearrangement uses TRBV12-3 or TRBV12-4 and TRBJ2-1; a possible D gene is TRBD2 (6 bases). This CDR3 region has 14 residues. The CDR3 region has the DNA TGTGCCGGCAGCCCAAGACTAGATGTCGATGAGCAGCTCTTC. Protein: CAGSPRLDVDEQLF.

This sequence joins TRBV10-3 and TRBJ2-3, with D possibly being TRBD1 or TRBD2 (6 bases each). The germline V gene encodes CDR1 ENHRY and CDR2 SYGVKD. Trimming pared 9 bases from V and 0 bases from J, leaving 10 bases between. The length of the CDR3 is 13 residues. CDR3 in amino acids: CAMRGVSTDTQYF. In nucleotides, the CDR3 is TGTGCCATGAGGGGGGTTAGCACAGATACGCAGTATTTT.